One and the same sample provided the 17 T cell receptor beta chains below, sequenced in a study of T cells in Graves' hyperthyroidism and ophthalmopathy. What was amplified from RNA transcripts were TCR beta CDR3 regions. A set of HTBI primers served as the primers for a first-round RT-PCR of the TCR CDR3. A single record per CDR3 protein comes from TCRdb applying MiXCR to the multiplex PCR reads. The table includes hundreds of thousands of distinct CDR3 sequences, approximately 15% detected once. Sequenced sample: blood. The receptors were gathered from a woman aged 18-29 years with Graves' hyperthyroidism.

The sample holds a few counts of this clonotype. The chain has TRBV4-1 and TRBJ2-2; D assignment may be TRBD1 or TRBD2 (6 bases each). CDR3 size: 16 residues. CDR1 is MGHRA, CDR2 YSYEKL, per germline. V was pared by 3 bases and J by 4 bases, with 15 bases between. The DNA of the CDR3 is TGCGCCAGCAGCCATGTTAATCGGGGGCCCACCGGGGAGCTGTTTTTT. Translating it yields CASSHVNRGPTGELFF.

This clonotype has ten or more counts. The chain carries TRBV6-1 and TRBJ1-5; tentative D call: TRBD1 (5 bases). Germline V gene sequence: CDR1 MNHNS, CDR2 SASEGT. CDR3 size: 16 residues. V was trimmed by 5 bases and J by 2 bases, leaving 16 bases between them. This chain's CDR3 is CASSYHQGNGNQPQHF. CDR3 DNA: TGTGCCAGCAGTTATCATCAGGGAAACGGCAATCAGCCCCAGCATTTT.

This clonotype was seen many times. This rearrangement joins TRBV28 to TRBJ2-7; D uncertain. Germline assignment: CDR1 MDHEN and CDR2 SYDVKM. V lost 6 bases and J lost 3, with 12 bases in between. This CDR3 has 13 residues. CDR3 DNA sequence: TGTGCCAGCAGGGGCTACCGCGACTACGAGCAGTACTTC. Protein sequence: CASRGYRDYEQYF.

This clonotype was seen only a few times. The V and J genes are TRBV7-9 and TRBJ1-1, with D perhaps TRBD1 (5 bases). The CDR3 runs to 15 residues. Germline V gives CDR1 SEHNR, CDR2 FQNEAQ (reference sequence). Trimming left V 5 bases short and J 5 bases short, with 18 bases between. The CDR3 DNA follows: TGTGCCAGCAGCCCCCCGGGGGGAGTAAGTACTGAAGCTTTCTTT. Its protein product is CASSPPGGVSTEAFF.

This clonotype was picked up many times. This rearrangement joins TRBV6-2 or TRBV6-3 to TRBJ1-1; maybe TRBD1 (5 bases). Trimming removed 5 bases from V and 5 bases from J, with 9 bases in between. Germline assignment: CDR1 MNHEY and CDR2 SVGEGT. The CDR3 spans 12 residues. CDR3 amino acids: CASSGARTEAFF. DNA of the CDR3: TGTGCCAGCAGTGGGGCGAGGACTGAAGCTTTCTTT.

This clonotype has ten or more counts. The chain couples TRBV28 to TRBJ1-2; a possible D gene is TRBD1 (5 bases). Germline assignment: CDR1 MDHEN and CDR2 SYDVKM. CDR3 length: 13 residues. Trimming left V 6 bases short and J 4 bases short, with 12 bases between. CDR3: CASRLGGVYGYTF. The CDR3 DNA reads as TGTGCCAGCAGATTAGGAGGGGTCTATGGCTACACCTTC.

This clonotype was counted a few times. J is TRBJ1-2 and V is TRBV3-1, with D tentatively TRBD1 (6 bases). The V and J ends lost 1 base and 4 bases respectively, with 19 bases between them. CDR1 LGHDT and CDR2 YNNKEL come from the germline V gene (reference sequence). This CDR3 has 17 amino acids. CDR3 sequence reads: CASSQVFRGARTYGYTF. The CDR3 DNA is TGTGCCAGCAGCCAAGTATTCCGGGGGGCGCGCACCTATGGCTACACCTTC.

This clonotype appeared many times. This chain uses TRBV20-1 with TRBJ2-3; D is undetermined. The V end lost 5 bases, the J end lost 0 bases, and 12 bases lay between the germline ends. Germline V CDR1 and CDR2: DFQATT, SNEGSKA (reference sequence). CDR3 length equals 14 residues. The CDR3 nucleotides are TGCAGTGCTGGCGGAAAGTCTAGCACAGATACGCAGTATTTT. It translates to CSAGGKSSTDTQYF.

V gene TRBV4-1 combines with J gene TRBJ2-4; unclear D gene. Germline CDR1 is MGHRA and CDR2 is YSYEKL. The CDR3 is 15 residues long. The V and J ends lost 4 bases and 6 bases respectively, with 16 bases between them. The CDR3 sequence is CASSPAGVSVNIQYF. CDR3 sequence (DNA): TGCGCCAGCAGCCCGGCCGGAGTCTCGGTAAACATTCAGTACTTC.

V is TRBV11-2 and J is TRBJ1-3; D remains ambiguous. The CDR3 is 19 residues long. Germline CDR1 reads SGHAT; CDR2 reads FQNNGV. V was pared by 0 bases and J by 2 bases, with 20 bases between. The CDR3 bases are TGTGCCAGCAGCTTAGATCCGGGTCTCGGGCCTTGGACTGGAAACACCATATATTTT. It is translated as CASSLDPGLGPWTGNTIYF.

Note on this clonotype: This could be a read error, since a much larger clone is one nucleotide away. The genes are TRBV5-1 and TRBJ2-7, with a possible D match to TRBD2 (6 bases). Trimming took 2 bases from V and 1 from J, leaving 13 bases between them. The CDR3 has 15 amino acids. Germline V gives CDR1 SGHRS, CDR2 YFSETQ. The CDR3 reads CASSFGGRQSYEQYF. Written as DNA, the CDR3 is TGCGCCAGCAGCTTCGGGGGAAGACAGTCCTACGAGCAGTACTTC.

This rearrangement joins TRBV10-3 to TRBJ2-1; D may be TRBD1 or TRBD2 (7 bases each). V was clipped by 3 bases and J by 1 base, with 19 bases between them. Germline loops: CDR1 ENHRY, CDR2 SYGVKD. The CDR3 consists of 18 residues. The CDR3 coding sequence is TGTGCCATCAGTGATTTCTTAACAGGGGAGGGGTCCTACAATGAGCAGTTCTTC. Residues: CAISDFLTGEGSYNEQFF.

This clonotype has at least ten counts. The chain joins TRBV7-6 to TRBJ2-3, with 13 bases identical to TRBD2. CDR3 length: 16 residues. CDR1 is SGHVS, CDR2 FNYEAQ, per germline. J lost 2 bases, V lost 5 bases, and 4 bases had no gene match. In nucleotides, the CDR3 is TGTGCCAGCAGCGGGGGACTAGCGGGACCCACAGATACGCAGTATTTT. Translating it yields CASSGGLAGPTDTQYF.

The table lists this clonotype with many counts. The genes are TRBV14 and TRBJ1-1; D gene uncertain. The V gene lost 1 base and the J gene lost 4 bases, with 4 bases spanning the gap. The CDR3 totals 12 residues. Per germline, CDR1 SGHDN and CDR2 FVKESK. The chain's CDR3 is CASSQVGTEAFF. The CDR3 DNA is TGTGCCAGCAGCCAAGTAGGCACTGAAGCTTTCTTT.

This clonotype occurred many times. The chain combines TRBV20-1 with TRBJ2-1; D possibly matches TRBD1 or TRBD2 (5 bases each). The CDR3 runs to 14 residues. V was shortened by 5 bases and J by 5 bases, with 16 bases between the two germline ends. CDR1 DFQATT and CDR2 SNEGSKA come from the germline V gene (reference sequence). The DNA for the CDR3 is TGCAGTGCTGTAAGTTTGGGGGAGAACAATGAGCAGTTCTTC. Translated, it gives CSAVSLGENNEQFF.

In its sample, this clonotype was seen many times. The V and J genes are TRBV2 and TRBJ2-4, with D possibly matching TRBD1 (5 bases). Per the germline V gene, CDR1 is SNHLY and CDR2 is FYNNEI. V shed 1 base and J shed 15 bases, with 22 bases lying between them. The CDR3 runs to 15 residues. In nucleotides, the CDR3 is TGTGCCAGCAGTGAAGACTCGGGCAGGGCCCCCCACGCGTACTTC. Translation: CASSEDSGRAPHAYF.

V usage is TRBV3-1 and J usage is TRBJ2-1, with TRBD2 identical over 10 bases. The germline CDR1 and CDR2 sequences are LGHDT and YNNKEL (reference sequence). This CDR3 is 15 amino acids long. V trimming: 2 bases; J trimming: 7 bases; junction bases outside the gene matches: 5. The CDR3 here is CASSQKAGGRNEQFF. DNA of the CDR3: TGTGCCAGCAGCCAAAAAGCGGGAGGGAGGAATGAGCAGTTCTTC.